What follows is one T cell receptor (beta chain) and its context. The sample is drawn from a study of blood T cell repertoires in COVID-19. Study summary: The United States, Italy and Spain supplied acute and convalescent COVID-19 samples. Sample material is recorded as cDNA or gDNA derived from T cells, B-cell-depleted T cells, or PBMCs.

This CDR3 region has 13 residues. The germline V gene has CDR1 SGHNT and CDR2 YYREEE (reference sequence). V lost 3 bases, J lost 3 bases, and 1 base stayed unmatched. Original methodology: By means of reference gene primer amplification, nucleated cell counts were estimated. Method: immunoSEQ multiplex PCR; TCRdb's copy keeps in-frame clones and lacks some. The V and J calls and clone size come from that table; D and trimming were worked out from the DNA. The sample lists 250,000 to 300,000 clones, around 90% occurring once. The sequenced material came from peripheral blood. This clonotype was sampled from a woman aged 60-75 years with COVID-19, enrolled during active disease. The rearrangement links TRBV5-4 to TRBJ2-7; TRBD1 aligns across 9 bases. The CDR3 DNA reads TGTGCCAGCAGCTGGGGACAGGGCTACGAGCAGTACTTC. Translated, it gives CASSWGQGYEQYF.